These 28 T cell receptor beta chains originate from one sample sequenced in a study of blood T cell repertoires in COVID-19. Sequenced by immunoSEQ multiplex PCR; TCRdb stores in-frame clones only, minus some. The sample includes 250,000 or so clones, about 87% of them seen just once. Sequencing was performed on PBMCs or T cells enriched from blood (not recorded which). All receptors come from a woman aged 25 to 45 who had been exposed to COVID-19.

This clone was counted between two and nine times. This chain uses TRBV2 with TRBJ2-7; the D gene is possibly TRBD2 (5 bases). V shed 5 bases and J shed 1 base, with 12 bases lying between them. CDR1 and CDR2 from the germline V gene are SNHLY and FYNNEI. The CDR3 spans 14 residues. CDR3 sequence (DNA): TGTGCCAGCAGTAAAGGGCCGGGATCCTACGAGCAGTACTTC. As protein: CASSKGPGSYEQYF.

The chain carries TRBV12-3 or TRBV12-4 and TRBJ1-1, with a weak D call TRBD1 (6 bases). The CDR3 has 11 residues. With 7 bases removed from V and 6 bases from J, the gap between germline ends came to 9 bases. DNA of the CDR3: TGTGCCAGCACCGGACAGTCTGAAGCTTTCTTT. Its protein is CASTGQSEAFF.

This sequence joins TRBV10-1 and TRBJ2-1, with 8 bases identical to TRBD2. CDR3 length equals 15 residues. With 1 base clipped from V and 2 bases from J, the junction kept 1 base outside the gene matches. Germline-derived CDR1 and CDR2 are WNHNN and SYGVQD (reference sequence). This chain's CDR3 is CASSEWRGAYNEQFF. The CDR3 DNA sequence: TGCGCCAGCAGTGAGTGGCGGGGGGCCTACAATGAGCAGTTCTTC.

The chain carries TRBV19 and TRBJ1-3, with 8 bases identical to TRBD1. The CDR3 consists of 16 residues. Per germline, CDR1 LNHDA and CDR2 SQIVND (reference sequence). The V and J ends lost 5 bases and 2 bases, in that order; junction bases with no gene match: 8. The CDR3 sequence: CASSVHRGRAGNTIYF. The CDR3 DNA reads TGTGCCAGTAGTGTCCACAGGGGGAGAGCTGGAAACACCATATATTTT. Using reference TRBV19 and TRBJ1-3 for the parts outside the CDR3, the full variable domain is DGGITQSPKYLFRKEGQNVTLSCEQNLNHDAMYWYRQDPGQGLRLIYYSQIVNDFQKGDIAEGYSVSREKKESFPLTVTSAQKNPTAFYLCASSVHRGRAGNTIYFGEGSWLTVV.

CDR3 nucleotides: TGTGCCAGCAGTTTAGGTGGACATTGGTCCACTGAAGCTTTCTTT. Protein sequence: CASSLGGHWSTEAFF. The chain combines TRBV27 with TRBJ1-1, with D perhaps matching TRBD1 (5 bases). There are 15 residues in the CDR3. V lost 2 bases to trimming and J lost 4 bases, with 14 bases between them. Germline V gives CDR1 MNHEY, CDR2 SMNVEV (reference sequence).

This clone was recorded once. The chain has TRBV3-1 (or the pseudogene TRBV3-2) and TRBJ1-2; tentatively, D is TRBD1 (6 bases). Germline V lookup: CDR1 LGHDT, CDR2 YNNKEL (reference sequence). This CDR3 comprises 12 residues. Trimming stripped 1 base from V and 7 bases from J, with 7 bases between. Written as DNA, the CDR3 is TGTGCCAGCAGCCAAGGGGGGCTTGGCTACACCTTC. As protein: CASSQGGLGYTF.

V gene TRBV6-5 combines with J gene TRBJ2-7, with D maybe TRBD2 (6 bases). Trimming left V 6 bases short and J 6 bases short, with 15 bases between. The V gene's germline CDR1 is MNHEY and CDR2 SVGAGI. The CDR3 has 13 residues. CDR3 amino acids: CASSRRGGAEQYF. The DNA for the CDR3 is TGTGCCAGCAGCCGCCGCGGAGGGGCCGAGCAGTACTTC.

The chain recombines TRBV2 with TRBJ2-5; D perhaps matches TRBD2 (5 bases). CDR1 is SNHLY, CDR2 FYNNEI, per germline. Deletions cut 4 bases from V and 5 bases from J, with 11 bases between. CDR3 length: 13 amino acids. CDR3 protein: CASSGRGMETQYF. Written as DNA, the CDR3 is TGTGCCAGCAGTGGGAGAGGGATGGAGACCCAGTACTTC.

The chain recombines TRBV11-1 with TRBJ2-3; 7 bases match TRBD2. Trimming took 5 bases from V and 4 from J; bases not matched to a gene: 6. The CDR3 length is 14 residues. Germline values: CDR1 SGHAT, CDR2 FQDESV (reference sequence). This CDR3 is CASSAGTNADTQYF. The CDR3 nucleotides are TGTGCCAGCAGCGCCGGGACTAACGCAGATACGCAGTATTTT.

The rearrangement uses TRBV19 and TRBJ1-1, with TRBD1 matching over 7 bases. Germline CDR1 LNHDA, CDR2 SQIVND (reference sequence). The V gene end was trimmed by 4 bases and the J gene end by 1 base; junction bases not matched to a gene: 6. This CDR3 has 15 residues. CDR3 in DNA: TGTGCCAGTAGTAGGGACAGACTTCCGAACACTGAAGCTTTCTTT. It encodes CASSRDRLPNTEAFF.

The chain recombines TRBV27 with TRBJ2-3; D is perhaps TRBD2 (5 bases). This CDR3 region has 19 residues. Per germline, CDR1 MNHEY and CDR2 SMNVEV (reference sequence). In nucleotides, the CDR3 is TGTGCAACCTACGGAGCAGACGTCGCCAGAGGACTTGGCACAGATACGCAGTATTTT. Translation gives CATYGADVARGLGTDTQYF.

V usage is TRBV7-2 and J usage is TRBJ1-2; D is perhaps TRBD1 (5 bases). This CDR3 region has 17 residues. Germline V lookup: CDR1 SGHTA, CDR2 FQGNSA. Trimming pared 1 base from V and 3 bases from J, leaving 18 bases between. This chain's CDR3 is CASSLVPRAGLDYGYTF. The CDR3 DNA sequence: TGTGCCAGCAGCTTAGTTCCCAGGGCGGGGCTGGACTATGGCTACACCTTC.

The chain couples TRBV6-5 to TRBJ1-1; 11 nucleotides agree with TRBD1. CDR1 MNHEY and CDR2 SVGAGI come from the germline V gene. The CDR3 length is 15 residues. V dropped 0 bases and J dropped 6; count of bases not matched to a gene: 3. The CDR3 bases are TGTGCCAGCAGTTACTCCGGGACAGGGGGACCTGAAGCTTTCTTT. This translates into CASSYSGTGGPEAFF.

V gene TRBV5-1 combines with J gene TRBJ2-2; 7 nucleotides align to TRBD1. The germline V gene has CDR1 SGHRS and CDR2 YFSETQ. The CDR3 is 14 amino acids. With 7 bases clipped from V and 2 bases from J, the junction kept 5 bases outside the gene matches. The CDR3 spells CASSKGANTGELFF. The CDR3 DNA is TGCGCCAGCTCGAAGGGGGCTAACACCGGGGAGCTGTTTTTT.

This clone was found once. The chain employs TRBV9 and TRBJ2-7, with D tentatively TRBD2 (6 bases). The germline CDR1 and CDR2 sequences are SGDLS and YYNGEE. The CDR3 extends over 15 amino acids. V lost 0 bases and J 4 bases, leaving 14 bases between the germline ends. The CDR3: CASSVGGRRVYEQYF. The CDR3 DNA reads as TGTGCCAGCAGCGTAGGTGGCAGGAGGGTTTACGAGCAGTACTTC.

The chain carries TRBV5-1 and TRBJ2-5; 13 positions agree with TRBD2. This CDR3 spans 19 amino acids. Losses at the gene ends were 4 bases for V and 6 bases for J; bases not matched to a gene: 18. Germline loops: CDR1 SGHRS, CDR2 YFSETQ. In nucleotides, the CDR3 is TGCGCCAGCAGCCAGACAGGGGGCGCGACTAGCGGGAGGTTAAAGACCCAGTACTTC. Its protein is CASSQTGGATSGRLKTQYF.

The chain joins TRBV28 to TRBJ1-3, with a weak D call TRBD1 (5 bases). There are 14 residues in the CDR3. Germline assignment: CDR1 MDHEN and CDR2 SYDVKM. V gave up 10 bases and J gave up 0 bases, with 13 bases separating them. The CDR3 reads CAITRGASGNTIYF. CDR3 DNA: TGTGCCATCACCCGTGGGGCCTCTGGAAACACCATATATTTT.

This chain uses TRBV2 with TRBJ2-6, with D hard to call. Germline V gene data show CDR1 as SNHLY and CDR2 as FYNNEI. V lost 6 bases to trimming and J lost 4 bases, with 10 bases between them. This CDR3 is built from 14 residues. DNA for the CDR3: TGTGCCAGCAGGGCCTTGAGGGGGGCCAACGTCCTGACTTTC. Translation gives CASRALRGANVLTF.

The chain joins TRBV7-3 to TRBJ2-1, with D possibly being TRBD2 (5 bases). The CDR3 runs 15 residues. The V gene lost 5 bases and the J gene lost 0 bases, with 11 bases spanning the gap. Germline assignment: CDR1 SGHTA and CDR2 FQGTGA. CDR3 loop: CASSQPSGSYNEQFF. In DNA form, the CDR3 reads TGTGCCAGCAGCCAGCCCAGCGGCTCCTACAATGAGCAGTTCTTC. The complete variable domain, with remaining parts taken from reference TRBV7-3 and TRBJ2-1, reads GAGVSQTPSNKVTEKGKYVELRCDPISGHTALYWYRQSLGQGPEFLIYFQGTGAADDSGLPNDRFFAVRPEGSVSTLKIQRTERGDSAVYLCASSQPSGSYNEQFFGPGTRLTVL.

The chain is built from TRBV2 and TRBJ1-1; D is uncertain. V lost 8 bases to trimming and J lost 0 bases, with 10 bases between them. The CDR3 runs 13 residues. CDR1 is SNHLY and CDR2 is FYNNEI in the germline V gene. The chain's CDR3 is CASAPGLNTEAFF. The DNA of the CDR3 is TGTGCCAGCGCCCCCGGTTTGAACACTGAAGCTTTCTTT. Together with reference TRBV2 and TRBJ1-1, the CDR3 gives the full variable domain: EPEVTQTPSHQVTQMGQEVILRCVPISNHLYFYWYRQILGQKVEFLVSFYNNEISEKSEIFDDQFSVERPDGSNFTLKIRSTKLEDSAMYFCASAPGLNTEAFFGQGTRLTVV.

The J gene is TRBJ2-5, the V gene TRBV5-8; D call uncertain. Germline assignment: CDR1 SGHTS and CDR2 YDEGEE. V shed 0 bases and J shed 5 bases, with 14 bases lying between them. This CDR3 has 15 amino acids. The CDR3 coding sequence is TGTGCCAGCAGCTTGGAATTGGTGTGGCGGGAGACCCAGTACTTC. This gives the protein CASSLELVWRETQYF.

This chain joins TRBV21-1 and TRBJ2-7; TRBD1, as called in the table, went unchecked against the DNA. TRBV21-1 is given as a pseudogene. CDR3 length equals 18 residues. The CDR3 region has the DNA TGTGCCAGCAGCAAAGGTTTTCGGGGACAGGAACCCAACTACGAGCAGTACTTC. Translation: CASSKGFRGQEPNYEQYF.

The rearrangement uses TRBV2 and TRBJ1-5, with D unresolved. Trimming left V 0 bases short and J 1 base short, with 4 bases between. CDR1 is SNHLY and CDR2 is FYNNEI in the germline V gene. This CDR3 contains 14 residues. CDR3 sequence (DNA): TGTGCCAGCAGTGAAGCTATAAGCAATCAGCCCCAGCATTTT. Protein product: CASSEAISNQPQHF. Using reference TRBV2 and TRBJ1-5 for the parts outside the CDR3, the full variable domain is EPEVTQTPSHQVTQMGQEVILRCVPISNHLYFYWYRQILGQKVEFLVSFYNNEISEKSEIFDDQFSVERPDGSNFTLKIRSTKLEDSAMYFCASSEAISNQPQHFGDGTRLSIL.

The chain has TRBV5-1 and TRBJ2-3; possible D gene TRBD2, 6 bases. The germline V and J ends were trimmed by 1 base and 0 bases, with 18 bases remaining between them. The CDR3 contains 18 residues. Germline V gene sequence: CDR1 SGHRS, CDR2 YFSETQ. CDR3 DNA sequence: TGCGCCAGCAGCTTGACCCGGGCCGGAGGGGCGAGCACAGATACGCAGTATTTT. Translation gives CASSLTRAGGASTDTQYF.

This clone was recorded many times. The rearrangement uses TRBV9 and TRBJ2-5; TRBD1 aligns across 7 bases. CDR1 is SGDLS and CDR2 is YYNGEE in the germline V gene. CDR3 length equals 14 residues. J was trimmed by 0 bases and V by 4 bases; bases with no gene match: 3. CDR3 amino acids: CASSLGTDQETQYF. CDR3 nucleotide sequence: TGTGCCAGCAGCCTAGGGACAGACCAAGAGACCCAGTACTTC.

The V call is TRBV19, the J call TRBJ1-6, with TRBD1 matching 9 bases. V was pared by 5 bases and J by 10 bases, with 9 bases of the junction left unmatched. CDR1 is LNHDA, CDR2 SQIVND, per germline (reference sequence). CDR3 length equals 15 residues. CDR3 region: CASSHTGGAKSPLHF. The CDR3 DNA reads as TGTGCCAGTAGTCATACAGGGGGCGCGAAGTCACCCCTCCACTTT.

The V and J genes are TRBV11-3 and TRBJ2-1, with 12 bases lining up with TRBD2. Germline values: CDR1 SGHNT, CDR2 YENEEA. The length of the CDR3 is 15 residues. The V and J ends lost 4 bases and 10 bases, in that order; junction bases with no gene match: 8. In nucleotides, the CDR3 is TGTGCCAGCAGCTCTTCTAGCGGGAGGGCATTCGAGCAGTTCTTC. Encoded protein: CASSSSSGRAFEQFF.

The CDR3 nucleotides read TGCGCCAGCAGTCATACCCCCACGGACGGGGCTAACTATGGCTACACCTTC. Its protein product is CASSHTPTDGANYGYTF. J is TRBJ1-2 and V is TRBV23-1, with no clear D. TRBV23-1 is flagged as an ORF with uncertain function. V gave up 3 bases and J gave up 0 bases, with 17 bases separating them. The CDR3 length is 17 residues.